Included here is one T cell receptor beta chain sequence, with context. Its antigen is unidentified. The sample is drawn from a study of chemoradiotherapy in HPV16-positive cancers. Study details: Candidate HPV-specific T-cell clones and common TCR motifs came from functional assays in a couple of HPV16-positive patients. Study-level points and caveats: For HPV16-positive patients, expanding HPV-responsive T cells associated with longer recurrence-free survival. Candidate HPV-specific clones and E7-related TCR motifs grew in tumor during treatment.

CDR3 size: 14 residues. The V and J ends lost 0 bases and 4 bases respectively, with 11 bases between them. Germline V gene sequence: CDR1 SGHRS, CDR2 YFSETQ. Repeated repertoire sampling spanned the course of chemoradiotherapy. The data were produced by immunoSEQ multiplex PCR, yet TCRdb's version contains in-frame clones alone and is incomplete. This table holds about 35,000 clones, just under 80% found once. The rearrangement joins TRBV5-1 to TRBJ2-7; D uncertain. This TCR was recovered from a human donor with HPV-associated anogenital cancer. Sequenced material: blood, taken from a patient who underwent chemoradiotherapy. Here the CDR3 reads CASSLGNREYEQYF. As DNA, the CDR3 is TGCGCCAGCAGCTTGGGCAACAGAGAGTACGAGCAGTACTTC.